This TCR beta chain was sequenced in a study of shared clonotypes between healthy human individuals. Study-level points and caveats: Only blood was sampled; tissue repertoires likely differ.

The sample holds a few counts of this clone. Its cognate antigen is unknown. Here immunoSEQ multiplex PCR was the method, and the copy in TCRdb shows in-frame clones only, minus some. Of about 230,000 clones in the sample, approximately 65% were seen once. The V end lost 4 bases, the J end lost 5 bases, and 17 bases lay between the germline ends. Germline V gene data show CDR1 as MDHEN and CDR2 as SYDVKM. CDR3 length equals 15 residues. V is TRBV28 and J is TRBJ2-5; D may be TRBD2 (6 bases). The TCR originated in a man aged 25 to 40 in good health. Specimen: memory CD4+ T cells sorted from blood. Subset here: CD45RA-negative fraction. CDR3 bases: TGTGCCAGCAGTTCCCACTCCCGGGAGATGGAGACCCAGTACTTC. Its translation: CASSSHSREMETQYF.